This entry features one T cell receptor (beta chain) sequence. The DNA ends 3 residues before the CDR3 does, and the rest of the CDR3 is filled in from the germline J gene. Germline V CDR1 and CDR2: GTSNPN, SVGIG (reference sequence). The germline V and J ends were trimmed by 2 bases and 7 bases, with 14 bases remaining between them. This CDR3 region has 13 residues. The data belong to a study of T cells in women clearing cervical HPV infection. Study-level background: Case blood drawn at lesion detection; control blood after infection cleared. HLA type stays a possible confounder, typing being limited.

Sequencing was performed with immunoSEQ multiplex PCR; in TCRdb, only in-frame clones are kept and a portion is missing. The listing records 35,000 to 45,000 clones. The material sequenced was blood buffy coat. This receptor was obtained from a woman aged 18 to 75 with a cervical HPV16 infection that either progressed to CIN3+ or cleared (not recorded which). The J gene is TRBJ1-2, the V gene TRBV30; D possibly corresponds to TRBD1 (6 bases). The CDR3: CAWSPTGRGGYTF. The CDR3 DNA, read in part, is TGTGCCTGGAGTCCCACAGGGAGGGGTGGC.